This TCR beta chain derives from a study of human T cells and chemical hapten exposure (dated by TCRdb to 2020 to 2022). As for the study more broadly: For sensitization, 2% DPC in acetone was applied to a roughly 2 cm by roughly 2 cm area of upper inner arm skin. Blood samples were taken from patients before sensitization (week 0) and then at 2, 6 and about 24 weeks after DPC sensitization. Throughout the study period of 20 to 25 weeks, patients also received therapeutic DPC doses to the scalp every week. Twenty-nine alopecia patients gave blood for TCR sequencing at one to four time points (pre-sensitization, 2, 6 and 24 weeks). The mostly female patient cohort included alopecia areata with under or over 50% scalp involvement, alopecia totalis and alopecia universalis. Libraries were pooled for sequencing, and variation in per-sample TCR yields was attributed mainly to small differences in library volumes within the pool. Peripheral blood TCR repertoire changes were tracked in vivo in alopecia patients during primary and secondary sensitization to the hapten diphenylcyclopropenone (DPC). Patch testing was done on the upper back using Finn chambers containing 0.01% DPC, and results were scored after 6 days according to International Contact Dermatitis Research Group standards. The full study reports these points: Patch test score was positively correlated with the number of PT1 expanded TCRs, with significance at thresholds 8, 16 and 32 but not at 4. Because all patients had alopecia, a presumed autoimmune disease, the immune response of the patients might differ from that of healthy individuals. Significantly more large CDR3 similarity clusters were formed by expanded TCRs than by pre-sensitization or healthy control sets, consistent with antigen-driven responses. No change with DPC sensitization was found in the number of TCRs above 1 in 1000 frequency, and no evidence of global repertoire structure alterations was found. After repeated subsampling, changes were observed in the strength of the expansion versus patch-test correlation and in the threshold at which the correlation became significant.

This clonotype was detected many times. Its binding antigen is unknown. Per-nucleotide qualities are absent, and no much larger clonotype sits a single base away. V loses 6 bases, J loses 5 bases, and the germline ends lie 16 bases apart. Including the terminal cysteine and phenylalanine, the CDR3 comprises 13 residues. This entry keeps only the CDR3 DNA: 39 bases, framed from base 1. CDR1 and CDR2 are read off the germline V gene as SQVTM and ANQGSEA. Libraries came from RACE. The reads were generated on a NextSeq 500. During library preparation, unique molecular identifiers were attached to individual cDNA molecules so that TCRs could be counted quantitatively and reproducibly. From each blood RNA sample, both TCR alpha and TCR beta chains were sequenced. On the authors' methods: The median number of TCRs per sample was roughly 98,000, ranging from roughly 23,224 to 690,600. The Decombinator software suite was used to annotate V, J and CDR3 in the TCR reads. Every sample was subsampled to the same number of TCRs (28,000) for the PS versus PT1 abundance plots. TCRs were defined as expanded if absent before sensitization and observed at least eight times at the 2-week time point. In-frame beta chains were kept once TCRdb had trimmed the public reads at Q25 with fastp and called clones with MiXCR. Rows merge per CDR3 protein into single entries with the most common DNA and genes. These V and J calls derive from TCRdb rather than the authors' analysis. The sample yields about 90,000 distinct CDR3 sequences; 9.5% to 13% were counted once. The ten top clones hold 1.1% of the sample.

The time point label here, explained by the study, means: patch test 3, about 24 weeks after DPC sensitization. Explained via the paper, the treatment or condition label denotes: therapeutic diphenylcyclopropenone sensitization with weekly scalp DPC. At each patch-test visit, blood was drawn before the patch test was applied. Patients were considered eligible if aged 18 to 70, diagnosed with alopecia and deemed suitable for DPC therapy, and patients were excluded if pregnant. Total RNA was isolated from unfractionated whole blood collected in Tempus Blood RNA tubes. The chain couples TRBV29-1 to TRBJ2-5; the D gene is perhaps TRBD2, from 7 matching bases. Here the sequenced sample was whole blood, taken in connection with sensitization to the hapten diphenylcyclopropenone (DPC). The TCR was taken from a woman in her twenties or thirties with alopecia areata. Some clones in this sample may be carry-over from other donors' samples. The sequenced DNA is TGCAGCGTGGGGGGGCAGAGTCCGGAGACCCAGTACTTC. Translated, it gives CSVGGQSPETQYF. Here the CDR3 is joined to the reference TRBV29-1 and TRBJ2-5 genes, and the full variable domain is: SAVISQKPSRDICQRGTSLTIQCQVDSQVTMMFWYRQQPGQSLTLIATANQGSEATYESGFVIDKFPISRPNLTFSTLTVSNMSPEDSSIYLCSVGGQSPETQYFGPGTRLLVL.